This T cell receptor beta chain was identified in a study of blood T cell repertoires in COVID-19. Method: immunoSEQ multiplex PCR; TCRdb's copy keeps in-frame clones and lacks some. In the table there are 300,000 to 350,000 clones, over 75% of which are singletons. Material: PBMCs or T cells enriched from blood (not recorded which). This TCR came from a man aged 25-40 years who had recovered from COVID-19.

The CDR3 DNA is TGTGCCAGTAAGCGGGCGGGGGTTGGTTCACCCCTCCACTTT. Translation: CASKRAGVGSPLHF. This rearrangement joins TRBV19 to TRBJ1-6; TRBD1 is a possible D gene (5 bases). The CDR3 sequence is 14 residues long. CDR1 is LNHDA and CDR2 is SQIVND in the germline V gene (reference sequence). V was pared by 7 bases and J by 9 bases, with 16 bases between.